This TCR beta chain derives from a study of T-cell memory formation after mild COVID-19. 5'RACE with constant-segment primers yielded barcoded, UMI-tagged TCR alpha and TCR beta cDNA libraries. Via MiXCR, TCRdb re-called the 5' RACE reads, giving one row per CDR3 protein. The sample has hundreds of thousands of distinct CDR3 sequences; about 20% are singletons. The germline V gene encodes CDR1 MNHEY and CDR2 SVGAGI. Trimming left V 0 bases short and J 2 bases short, with 8 bases between. This CDR3 contains 14 residues. This clonotype showed up just a few times. This chain joins TRBV6-5 and TRBJ2-7; D is undetermined. The sequencing input was PBMCs or a T cell subset sorted from them (not recorded which). This sequence was found in an adult woman who had mild COVID-19 (a few samples of this study predate the infection). Cell type and time point are not known. The chain's CDR3 is CASSYSKKAYEQYF. CDR3 sequence (DNA): TGTGCCAGCAGTTACTCGAAAAAGGCCTACGAGCAGTACTTC.